The rows below give T cell receptor beta chains drawn from one sample of a study of T cell responses to AZD1222 COVID-19 vaccine. Produced via immunoSEQ multiplex PCR; TCRdb's table is partial and in-frame only. In the table there are under 200,000 clones, more than 75% of which are singletons. The source was peripheral blood, collected 28 days after the second AZD1222 dose. The receptors come from an adult who received the AZD1222 COVID-19 vaccine. CDR3s include the opening cysteine and the closing phenylalanine or tryptophan. D genes are given only for firm matches. The size entry is marked missing in some rows and otherwise reads once, few, many or a size class.

abundance	d_gene	v_gene	j_gene	CDR3nt	CDR3aa
NA	NA	TRBV28	TRBJ1-5	TGTGCCAGCAGTTCCCCAGGGTACGATCAGCCCCAGCATTTT	CASSSPGYDQPQHF
NA	NA	TRBV9	TRBJ2-6	TGTGCCTCTGCAGGGGCAGGACTCGCTGGGGCCAACGTCCTGACTTTC	CASAGAGLAGANVLTF
NA	TRBD2	TRBV25-1	TRBJ2-5	TGTGCCAGTGGGACTAGCGGGAGGAAACCGGAGACCCAGTACTTC	CASGTSGRKPETQYF
NA	NA	TRBV6-2/TRBV6-3	TRBJ2-7	TGTGCCAGCAGTTTGACGATCTACGAGCAGTACTTC	CASSLTIYEQYF
NA	NA	TRBV3-1/TRBV3-2	TRBJ1-5	TGTGCCAGCAGCCCTGGACAGAGAGCCCAAGGCAATCAGCCCCAGCATTTT	CASSPGQRAQGNQPQHF
NA	NA	TRBV11-3	TRBJ2-3	TGTGCCAGCAGCTCGGGGGGCTTGGGCACAGATACGCAGTATTTT	CASSSGGLGTDTQYF
NA	TRBD1	TRBV4-3	TRBJ2-1	TGCGCCAGCAGCCAAGATAAGGACAGGAGAGGGAATGAGCAGTTCTTC	CASSQDKDRRGNEQFF
NA	NA	TRBV28	TRBJ2-3	TGTGCCAGCAGTTCAGGACAGCCTCAAATAGCAGATACGCAGTATTTT	CASSSGQPQIADTQYF
NA	NA	TRBV28	TRBJ2-7	TGTGCCAGCAGTCGGGTTGACAGTGGGCTAGCTCGCTACGAGCAGTACTTC	CASSRVDSGLARYEQYF
once	NA	TRBV18	TRBJ2-5	TGTGCCAGCTCACCATCGAATAGCGAGACCCAGTACTTC	CASSPSNSETQYF
NA	NA	TRBV6-5	TRBJ1-5	TGTGCCAGCAATCAGGGGCCGTCGGATCAGCCCCAGCATTTT	CASNQGPSDQPQHF
NA	NA	TRBV28	TRBJ1-3	TGTGCCAGCAGTGACCCCCCGGGAAACACCATATATTTT	CASSDPPGNTIYF
few	NA	TRBV7-2	TRBJ2-7	TGTGCCAGCAGCTCCGGACCGGCGCGGGAGCAGTACTTC	CASSSGPAREQYF
NA	NA	TRBV6-5	TRBJ1-2	TGTGCCAGCAGTTACTCCCAGCAGCCCAACTATGGCTACACCTTC	CASSYSQQPNYGYTF
NA	NA	TRBV5-1	TRBJ2-7	TGCGCCAGCAGCTTGGGGGGGCAGGGCACCTACGAGCAGTACTTC	CASSLGGQGTYEQYF
NA	NA	TRBV4-3	TRBJ2-6	TGCGCCAGCAGCTCGGGGGCCATGTCTGGGGCCAACGTCCTGACTTTC	CASSSGAMSGANVLTF
few	TRBD1	TRBV18	TRBJ2-2	TGTGCCAGCTCACCACCGGCCCAGGGGGCGGGCACCGGGGAGCTGTTTTTT	CASSPPAQGAGTGELFF
NA	TRBD2	TRBV19	TRBJ2-5	TGTGCCAGTAGCCCACTAGCGGGAGGGCAAGAGACCCAGTACTTC	CASSPLAGGQETQYF
NA	TRBD1	TRBV7-2	TRBJ1-4	TGTGCCAGCAGCTCGGGACAGGGCGATGAAAAACTGTTTTTT	CASSSGQGDEKLFF
NA	TRBD1	TRBV19	TRBJ1-4	TGTGCCAGTAGTATGAGCCCCCGGGACAGGGGTAATGAAAAACTGTTTTTT	CASSMSPRDRGNEKLFF
few	NA	TRBV20-1	TRBJ1-2	TGCAGTGCCAGCTTGACATATGGCTACACCTTC	CSASLTYGYTF
NA	TRBD2	TRBV18	TRBJ2-1	TGTGCCAGCTCACCACCAGGCTCGCTAGCGGGAGCCAATGAGCAGTTCTTC	CASSPPGSLAGANEQFF
NA	NA	TRBV28	TRBJ2-7	TGTGCCAGCGGGTCATACGAGCAGTACTTC	CASGSYEQYF
NA	NA	TRBV6-2/TRBV6-3	TRBJ1-5	TGTGCCAGCAGTTCCCACCTCCGTATGGGCAATCAGCCCCAGCATTTT	CASSSHLRMGNQPQHF
NA	TRBD2	TRBV19	TRBJ2-1	TGTGCCAGTAGTTTGGGACTAGCGGGAGGTCGGTCCTACAATGAGCAGTTCTTC	CASSLGLAGGRSYNEQFF
NA	TRBD1	TRBV5-1	TRBJ2-5	TGCGCCAGCAGCGCCGGGACAGGCCGTCAAGAGACCCAGTACTTC	CASSAGTGRQETQYF
once	TRBD2	TRBV28	TRBJ2-7	TGTGCCAGCAGTTCCTATTCCGGGACTAGCGGGAAGGCCGTAGGAGACGAGCAGTACTTC	CASSSYSGTSGKAVGDEQYF
NA	NA	TRBV28	TRBJ1-5	TGTGCCATTACCGGGCCTATTGGCCCCCAGCATTTT	CAITGPIGPQHF
once	NA	TRBV28	TRBJ1-4	TGTGCCAGCAGTTTAGACAGCTACGAAGGAACTAATGAAAAACTGTTTTTT	CASSLDSYEGTNEKLFF
NA	NA	TRBV7-9	TRBJ2-7	TGTGCCAGCAGCTTAATGGGGAGGGGGTACGAGCAGTACTTC	CASSLMGRGYEQYF
few	TRBD1	TRBV28	TRBJ2-2	TGTGCCAGCACCATACCTGTTGAGGGACAGGGGGCGGACGGGGAGCTGTTTTTT	CASTIPVEGQGADGELFF
NA	TRBD1	TRBV30	TRBJ2-6	TGTGCCTGGGGGACAGGGAGTACCTCCGGGGCCAACGTCCTGACTTTC	CAWGTGSTSGANVLTF